The 32 T cell receptor beta chains below all came from one sample that was sequenced in a study of shared clonotypes between healthy human individuals. Sequencing used immunoSEQ multiplex PCR; TCRdb keeps in-frame clones, though not all of them. The sample carries approximately 500,000 clones, approximately 85% recorded once. The sample taken for sequencing was PBMCs. These receptors were obtained from a woman aged 40 to 50 in good health. Some clones in this sample may be carry-over from other donors' samples.

V is TRBV5-4 and J is TRBJ2-3; D is ambiguous. V lost 3 bases and J 2 bases, leaving 7 bases between the germline ends. The CDR3 loop spans 13 amino acids. From germline, CDR1 is SGHNT and CDR2 YYREEE (reference sequence). This chain's CDR3 is CASSYYTTDTQYF. In DNA, the CDR3 is TGTGCCAGCAGCTACTACACCACAGATACGCAGTATTTT.

The chain has TRBV6-1 and TRBJ2-1; 10 bases match TRBD1. The CDR3 is 15 amino acids. V dropped 5 bases and J dropped 1; count of bases not matched to a gene: 2. The V gene's germline CDR1 is MNHNS and CDR2 SASEGT. The CDR3 protein is CASSSGQGSYNEQFF. In DNA form, the CDR3 reads TGTGCCAGCAGTTCGGGACAGGGGTCCTACAATGAGCAGTTCTTC.

On this clone: Since a much larger clone is just one base distant, this may be a read error. This chain connects TRBV28 to TRBJ1-2; D is unclear. The CDR3 extends over 16 amino acids. The V gene lost 4 bases and the J gene lost 4 bases, with 19 bases spanning the gap. CDR1 is MDHEN and CDR2 is SYDVKM in the germline V gene. The CDR3 DNA sequence: TGTGCCAGCAGTTCGGGAGCGGAGTACCATTTCTATGGCTACACCTTC. Its protein product is CASSSGAEYHFYGYTF.

This clone was seen once. The rearrangement links TRBV28 to TRBJ2-7; 7 bases are shared with TRBD2. Losses at the gene ends were 2 bases for V and 5 bases for J; bases not matched to a gene: 12. The V gene's germline CDR1 is MDHEN and CDR2 SYDVKM. The CDR3 has 16 amino acids. CDR3 amino acids: CASSLTRTSEDNEQYF. Here the CDR3 DNA reads TGTGCCAGCAGTTTAACCCGGACTAGTGAGGATAACGAGCAGTACTTC.

This clone occurred a few times. The CDR3: CASSLAPGSHYGYTF. CDR3 sequence (DNA): TGTGCCAGCAGCTTGGCCCCCGGCAGCCACTATGGCTACACCTTC. The chain joins TRBV5-5 to TRBJ1-2; no clear D. Germline V CDR1 and CDR2: SGHKS, YYEKEE (reference sequence). The CDR3 spans 15 residues. V was cut by 0 bases and J by 3 bases, with 12 bases left in between. Supplemented by reference TRBV5-5 and TRBJ1-2, the full variable domain reads DAGVTQSPTHLIKTRGQQVTLRCSPISGHKSVSWYQQVLGQGPQFIFQYYEKEERGRGNFPDRFSARQFPNYSSELNVNALLLGDSALYLCASSLAPGSHYGYTFGSGTRLTVV.

The chain's CDR3 is CASRNPGGRRNTEAFF. CDR3 bases: TGTGCCAGCCGAAACCCCGGAGGTCGACGGAACACTGAAGCTTTCTTT. The chain joins TRBV6-6 to TRBJ1-1, with D unclear. There are 16 residues in the CDR3. Germline CDR1 is MNHNY and CDR2 is SVGAGI (reference sequence). V was cut by 8 bases and J by 1 base, with 20 bases left in between.

This clone has ten or more counts. The V call is TRBV7-2, the J call TRBJ2-1; D may be TRBD2 (7 bases). Germline-derived CDR1 and CDR2 are SGHTA and FQGNSA. The CDR3 length is 14 residues. V was trimmed by 8 bases and J by 10 bases, leaving 21 bases between them. The CDR3 region is CASSRGGGPQEQFF. As DNA, the CDR3 is TGTGCCAGCTCCAGGGGCGGGGGCCCCCAGGAGCAGTTCTTC.

The V call is TRBV15, the J call TRBJ1-2; 7 bases align to TRBD1. The CDR3 length is 15 residues. The germline CDR1 and CDR2 sequences are LNHNV and YYDKDF (reference sequence). J gave up 5 bases and V 0 bases, and 6 bases lay outside the gene matches. CDR3 sequence: CATSRDPGTEYGYTF. In nucleotides, the CDR3 is TGTGCCACCAGCAGAGATCCGGGGACAGAATATGGCTACACCTTC.

The chain is built from TRBV5-1 and TRBJ2-1; no firm D call. V dropped 0 bases and J dropped 9 bases, with 10 bases sitting between them. The CDR3 spans 13 residues. The germline gives CDR1 SGHRS, CDR2 YFSETQ. CDR3 in DNA: TGCGCCAGCAGCTTGGCTTATGGATTTGAGCAGTTCTTC. It translates to CASSLAYGFEQFF. The variable domain in full, completed from reference TRBV5-1 and TRBJ2-1, reads KAGVTQTPRYLIKTRGQQVTLSCSPISGHRSVSWYQQTPGQGLQFLFEYFSETQRNKGNFPGRFSGRQFSNSRSEMNVSTLELGDSALYLCASSLAYGFEQFFGPGTRLTVL.

The genes are TRBV28 and TRBJ2-1; 15 nucleotides align to TRBD2. In germline, CDR1 is MDHEN, CDR2 SYDVKM. Trimming removed 6 bases from V and 8 bases from J; junction bases left unmatched: 14. This CDR3 has 18 amino acids. The DNA for the CDR3 is TGTGCCAGCAGCCTAGTCCCCTTGGGGACTAGCGGGAGGTATGAGCAGTTCTTC. The encoded protein is CASSLVPLGTSGRYEQFF.

This chain connects TRBV7-9 to TRBJ2-5; D is possibly TRBD1 (5 bases). This CDR3 has 13 amino acids. The germline V gene has CDR1 SEHNR and CDR2 FQNEAQ (reference sequence). V lost 5 bases and J 4 bases, leaving 11 bases between the germline ends. CDR3 sequence: CASSPTGRETQYF. DNA for the CDR3: TGTGCCAGCAGCCCTACAGGTCGAGAGACCCAGTACTTC. Full variable domain (rest looked up from reference TRBV7-9 and TRBJ2-5): DTGVSQNPRHKITKRGQNVTFRCDPISEHNRLYWYRQTLGQGPEFLTYFQNEAQLEKSRLLSDRFSAERPKGSFSTLEIQRTEQGDSAMYLCASSPTGRETQYFGPGTRLLVL.

For the CDR3, the DNA is TGTGCCAGCAGCTCGGGGGCAGGCTATGGCTACACCTTC. Protein sequence: CASSSGAGYGYTF. The V call is TRBV28, the J call TRBJ1-2; maybe TRBD1 (6 bases). V gave up 6 bases and J gave up 4 bases, with 12 bases separating them. CDR3 length equals 13 residues. The germline gives CDR1 MDHEN, CDR2 SYDVKM.

This chain connects TRBV13 to TRBJ2-7; 11 bases agree with TRBD1. The V and J ends lost 3 bases and 5 bases, in that order; junction bases with no gene match: 3. The CDR3 covers 14 residues. Germline assignment: CDR1 PRHDT and CDR2 FYEKMQ (reference sequence). The CDR3 DNA follows: TGTGCCAGCAGCTTCGGACAGGGGGCAGACGAGCAGTACTTC. Translated: CASSFGQGADEQYF. Together with reference TRBV13 and TRBJ2-7, the CDR3 gives the full variable domain: AAGVIQSPRHLIKEKRETATLKCYPIPRHDTVYWYQQGPGQDPQFLISFYEKMQSDKGSIPDRFSAQQFSDYHSELNMSSLELGDSALYFCASSFGQGADEQYFGPGTRLTVT.

This clone was detected only once. This chain joins TRBV7-9 and TRBJ1-4; 9 bases agree with TRBD1. Germline trimming cut 5 bases from V and 8 bases from J; bases unmatched to any gene: 9. CDR3 length equals 15 residues. From germline, CDR1 is SEHNR and CDR2 FQNEAQ (reference sequence). Here the CDR3 reads CASSLEGQGAEKLFF. CDR3 nucleotide sequence: TGTGCCAGCAGCCTTGAGGGACAGGGCGCCGAAAAACTGTTTTTT.

The genes are TRBV5-1 and TRBJ2-1; 14 positions agree with TRBD2. With 4 bases clipped from V and 6 bases from J, the junction kept 3 bases outside the gene matches. This CDR3 is 15 amino acids long. The germline V gene encodes CDR1 SGHRS and CDR2 YFSETQ. The CDR3 nucleotides are TGCGCCAGCAGCGGCGGACTAGCGGGAGGCAATGAGCAGTTCTTC. Translated, it gives CASSGGLAGGNEQFF.

In this sample, this clone turned up many times. The V gene is TRBV9, the J gene TRBJ2-2; D is undetermined. The V end lost 3 bases, the J end lost 3 bases, and 9 bases lay between the germline ends. CDR1 and CDR2 from the germline V gene are SGDLS and YYNGEE. This CDR3 is built from 14 residues. CDR3 DNA: TGTGCCAGCAGCGAGAGGAGTTACACCGGGGAGCTGTTTTTT. Amino acid sequence: CASSERSYTGELFF.

This clone was observed a few times. This chain joins TRBV29-1 and TRBJ1-1; 12 bases are shared with TRBD1. Germline V CDR1 and CDR2: SQVTM, ANQGSEA. The trim removed 1 base at V and 5 bases at J, leaving 14 bases unmatched. This CDR3 has 18 amino acids. CDR3 nucleotides: TGCAGCGTTGAAGGTGCTGAGGGACAGGGGGCCTGGAGGACTGAAGCTTTCTTT. Protein: CSVEGAEGQGAWRTEAFF.

Notes on this clone: The sample contains more than one DNA sequence encoding this CDR3. The chain is built from TRBV7-2 and TRBJ2-7; TRBD1 agrees at 8 bases. This CDR3 has 15 amino acids. J lost 3 bases, V lost 1 base, and 5 bases had no gene match. The germline CDR1 and CDR2 sequences are SGHTA and FQGNSA. As DNA, the CDR3 is TGTGCCAGCAGCTTAGGCACAGGGGGAGGCTACGAGCAGTACTTC. Protein sequence: CASSLGTGGGYEQYF.

This chain's CDR3 is CASSLGLAGAPPYEQYF. The DNA for the CDR3 is TGTGCCAGCAGCTTGGGACTAGCGGGCGCTCCCCCCTACGAGCAGTACTTC. The chain is built from TRBV7-9 and TRBJ2-7, with 12 bases matching TRBD2. The CDR3 is 17 residues long. CDR1 is SEHNR and CDR2 is FQNEAQ in the germline V gene (reference sequence). V shed 3 bases and J 2 bases; nucleotides not matched to a gene: 8. Variable domain in full (rest from reference TRBV7-9 and TRBJ2-7): DTGVSQNPRHKITKRGQNVTFRCDPISEHNRLYWYRQTLGQGPEFLTYFQNEAQLEKSRLLSDRFSAERPKGSFSTLEIQRTEQGDSAMYLCASSLGLAGAPPYEQYFGPGTRLTVT.

The chain carries TRBV18 and TRBJ1-5; a weak D match, TRBD1 (6 bases). Germline V gene lookup returns CDR1 KGHSH and CDR2 LQKENI. This CDR3 is 14 amino acids long. The ends were cut back, 3 bases at V and 9 bases at J, with 15 bases in the middle. This chain's CDR3 is CASSPRQEIGPQHF. The CDR3, as DNA: TGTGCCAGCTCACCTAGACAGGAAATCGGGCCCCAGCATTTT.

The CDR3 spells CASSPRGGAGNQPQHF. DNA of the CDR3: TGTGCCAGCAGCCCCCGAGGGGGCGCGGGCAATCAGCCCCAGCATTTT. The chain couples TRBV5-8 to TRBJ1-5; 7 bases line up with TRBD1. With V trimmed by 4 bases and J by 2 bases, 9 bases remained unmatched. From germline, CDR1 is SGHTS and CDR2 YDEGEE. CDR3 length: 16 amino acids.

The gene calls are TRBV28 and TRBJ2-7; 8 bases are shared with TRBD2. Per germline, CDR1 MDHEN and CDR2 SYDVKM. The CDR3 extends over 15 amino acids. The trim removed 4 bases at V and 0 bases at J, leaving 5 bases unmatched. The CDR3 loop reads CASSSGGRSSYEQYF. CDR3 nucleotide sequence: TGTGCCAGCAGTTCAGGCGGGAGGAGCTCCTACGAGCAGTACTTC.

This chain connects TRBV2 to TRBJ2-1, with TRBD2 matching over 10 bases. CDR1 SNHLY and CDR2 FYNNEI come from the germline V gene. The CDR3 covers 15 residues. V was clipped by 3 bases and J by 8 bases; unmatched bases: 7. The CDR3 loop reads CASSELAGGGDEQFF. CDR3 nucleotides: TGTGCCAGCAGTGAGTTAGCGGGAGGAGGCGATGAGCAGTTCTTC.

V gene TRBV4-1 combines with J gene TRBJ2-5; tentatively, D is TRBD1 or TRBD2 (6 bases each). In germline, CDR1 is MGHRA, CDR2 YSYEKL. CDR3 length equals 16 residues. Trimming pared 2 bases from V and 4 bases from J, leaving 17 bases between. The CDR3 region is CASSQPGAVERETQYF. DNA for the CDR3: TGCGCCAGCAGCCAACCGGGGGCGGTCGAGCGAGAGACCCAGTACTTC.

The chain employs TRBV7-9 and TRBJ2-7; 7 bases match TRBD1. CDR1 is SEHNR, CDR2 FQNEAQ, per germline (reference sequence). Trimming cost V 5 bases and J 5 bases; bases outside gene matches: 12. CDR3 length: 15 amino acids. The CDR3 spells CASSRPWQGEDEQYF. The CDR3 DNA reads TGTGCCAGCAGCCGCCCGTGGCAGGGGGAAGACGAGCAGTACTTC.

The CDR3 spells CASRPAERVEETQYF. As DNA, the CDR3 is TGCGCCAGCAGACCCGCCGAGAGGGTTGAGGAGACCCAGTACTTC. V and J are TRBV5-1 and TRBJ2-5; D may be TRBD2 (5 bases). Trimming cost V 5 bases and J 5 bases, with 19 bases left between them. CDR1 SGHRS and CDR2 YFSETQ come from the germline V gene. The CDR3 spans 15 residues.

This clone appeared once. The chain joins TRBV5-4 to TRBJ2-3; D ambiguous. This CDR3 contains 13 residues. The V gene's germline CDR1 is SGHNT and CDR2 YYREEE (reference sequence). The V gene lost 2 bases and the J gene lost 4 bases, with 8 bases spanning the gap. In DNA form, the CDR3 reads TGTGCCAGCAGCTTTATTAGGGCAGATACGCAGTATTTT. This codes for CASSFIRADTQYF.

This chain links TRBV5-6 with TRBJ2-7; TRBD1 or TRBD2 may be the D gene (5 bases each). Deletions cut 4 bases from V and 1 base from J, with 27 bases between. The CDR3 consists of 19 residues. Looked up from germline, CDR1 is SGHDT and CDR2 is YYEEEE. CDR3 nucleotides: TGTGCCAGCAGCAATTACATTAAAGTTGGGTCAGGGAGATCCTACGAGCAGTACTTC. Its protein is CASSNYIKVGSGRSYEQYF.

V and J are TRBV2 and TRBJ2-7; perhaps TRBD2 as D (5 bases). Germline CDR1 and CDR2: SNHLY and FYNNEI. Trimming pared 3 bases from V and 0 bases from J, leaving 12 bases between. CDR3 length: 15 amino acids. This CDR3 reads CASSDVLDYSYEQYF. The DNA for the CDR3 is TGTGCCAGCAGTGATGTACTAGATTACTCCTACGAGCAGTACTTC.

V is TRBV7-6 and J is TRBJ2-3, with 11 nucleotides matching TRBD2. V gave up 1 base and J gave up 4 bases; unmatched junction bases: 7. The CDR3 spans 17 residues. Germline V gene sequence: CDR1 SGHVS, CDR2 FNYEAQ. Here the CDR3 DNA reads TGTGCCAGCAGCTTAGGTATTAGCGGGAGGGTCGCAGATACGCAGTATTTT. It specifies CASSLGISGRVADTQYF.

This clone came up many times. The chain is built from TRBV4-2 and TRBJ2-3; TRBD2 aligns across 9 bases. The CDR3 loop spans 17 amino acids. Germline CDR1 LGHNA, CDR2 YNFKEQ. V lost 0 bases and J lost 7; bases outside the gene matches: 11. For the CDR3, the DNA is TGTGCCAGCAGCCAAGAAGTGGTTAGCGGGAGTTGGTATACGCAGTATTTT. It yields the protein CASSQEVVSGSWYTQYF.

The gene calls are TRBV2 and TRBJ1-2; D unresolved. V lost 4 bases, J lost 4 bases, and 13 bases lay in between. This CDR3 is 14 amino acids long. Germline CDR1 SNHLY, CDR2 FYNNEI. CDR3 region: CASSVAQWSYGYTF. Written as DNA, the CDR3 is TGTGCCAGCAGTGTTGCACAGTGGAGCTATGGCTACACCTTC.